This paragraph reports one T cell receptor (beta chain). Its antigen is as yet unknown. Treatment meaning: approximately 9-day PBMC culture with coronavirus spike peptide pools or control peptides (ViraFEST assay). The data stem from a study of vaccination and CD4 T cells after COVID-19. Sequenced with the Oncomine TCR Beta short-read assay was DNA taken from cultured CD4+ T cells. In TCRdb, the PCR reads were re-called with MiXCR into one record per CDR3 protein. The top ten hold roughly 12% of the sample, which has about 21,000 distinct CDR3 sequences, over 45% seen once. CDR3 size: 15 residues. V lost 5 bases to trimming and J lost 1 base; unmatched junction nucleotides: 7. CDR1 and CDR2 from the germline V gene are SGHNT and YENEEA.

The origin of this receptor is a human donor with COVID-19. The chain has TRBV11-3 and TRBJ1-1, with TRBD1 matching 7 bases. Source material: cultured CD4+ T cells from blood. CDR3 residues: CASSPPGTANTEAFF. The CDR3 region has the DNA TGTGCCAGCAGCCCCCCGGGGACAGCGAACACTGAAGCTTTCTTT. The full variable domain, in which reference TRBV11-3 and TRBJ1-1 provide the parts outside the CDR3, is EAGVVQSPRYKIIEKKQPVAFWCNPISGHNTLYWYLQNLGQGPELLIRYENEEAVDDSQLPKDRFSAERLKGVDSTLKIQPAELGDSAVYLCASSPPGTANTEAFFGQGTRLTVV.